This T cell receptor beta chain is drawn from a study of CD8 T cells in Susac syndrome. Random hexamers were used to reverse transcribe the RNA input (about 0.5 to 1 ug). TCRdb itself ran the immunoSEQ multiplex PCR reads through MiXCR, one entry per CDR3 protein. The sample holds 150,000 to 180,000 distinct CDR3 sequences, about 94% seen once. TCR beta sequencing covered blood CD8+ and CD4+ T cells. Germline CDR1 DFQATT, CDR2 SNEGSKA (reference sequence). V was cut by 0 bases and J by 4 bases, with 16 bases left in between. The CDR3 runs to 16 residues. The TCR sequence derives from a human donor with multiple sclerosis. The sequenced material came from CD8+ T cells from PBMCs. The chain uses TRBV20-1 and TRBJ1-5; D is perhaps TRBD1 (6 bases). CDR3 sequence: CSARDFRGAGNQPQHF. DNA of the CDR3: TGCAGTGCTAGAGATTTTCGGGGGGCGGGGAATCAGCCCCAGCATTTT.